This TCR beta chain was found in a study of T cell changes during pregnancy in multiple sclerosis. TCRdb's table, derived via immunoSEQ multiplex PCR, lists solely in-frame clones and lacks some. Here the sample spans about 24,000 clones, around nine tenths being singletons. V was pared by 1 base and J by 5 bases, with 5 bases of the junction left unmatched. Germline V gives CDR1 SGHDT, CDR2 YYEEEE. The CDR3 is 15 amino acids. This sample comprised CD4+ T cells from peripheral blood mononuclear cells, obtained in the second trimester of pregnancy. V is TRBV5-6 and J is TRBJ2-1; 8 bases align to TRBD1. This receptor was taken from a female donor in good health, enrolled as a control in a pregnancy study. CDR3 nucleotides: TGTGCCAGCAGCTTGCTCCCGGGACAGGACAATGAGCAGTTCTTC. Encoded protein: CASSLLPGQDNEQFF.